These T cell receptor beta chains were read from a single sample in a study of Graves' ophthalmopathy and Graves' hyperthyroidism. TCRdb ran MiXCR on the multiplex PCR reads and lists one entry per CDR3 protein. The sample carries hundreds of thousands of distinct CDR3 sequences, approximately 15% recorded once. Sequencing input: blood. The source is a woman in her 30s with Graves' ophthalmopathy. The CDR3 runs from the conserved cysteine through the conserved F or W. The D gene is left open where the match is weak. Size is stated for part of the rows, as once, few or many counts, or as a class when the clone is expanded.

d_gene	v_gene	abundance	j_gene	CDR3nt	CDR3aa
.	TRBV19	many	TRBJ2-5	TGTGCCAGTAGGCTCCCCGGCGCGCGGTGGGAGACCCAGTACTTC	CASRLPGARWETQYF
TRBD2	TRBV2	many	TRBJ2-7	TGTGCCAGCATTCCGGGACTAGCGGGAGACGAGCAGTACTTC	CASIPGLAGDEQYF
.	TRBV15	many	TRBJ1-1	TGTGCCACCAGCAGAGATGCCCCCTCGACAATTATGAACACTGAAGCTTTCTTT	CATSRDAPSTIMNTEAFF
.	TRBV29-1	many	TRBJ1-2	TGCAGCGTTGAAGAGGAGGGGAATGGCTACACCTTC	CSVEEEGNGYTF
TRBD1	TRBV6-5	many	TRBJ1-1	TGTGCCAGCCGGGACAGGGATTTAATGAGCACTGAAGCTTTCTTT	CASRDRDLMSTEAFF
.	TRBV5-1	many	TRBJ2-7	TGCGCCAGCAGCTTGCAGTCTCTAAGGAACGAGCAGTACTTC	CASSLQSLRNEQYF
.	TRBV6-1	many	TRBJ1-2	TGTGCCAGCTCGGGAGTACTAAATGGCTACACCTTC	CASSGVLNGYTF
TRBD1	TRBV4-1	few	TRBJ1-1	TGCGCCAGCAGCCAAGGACAGGGGAGGTACACTGAAGCTTTCTTT	CASSQGQGRYTEAFF
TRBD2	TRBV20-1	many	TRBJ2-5	TGCAGTGCCAAAGCGGGAGGGCCGGAGACCCAGTACTTC	CSAKAGGPETQYF
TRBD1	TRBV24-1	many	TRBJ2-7	TGTGCCACCAGCCACAGGGGGCACGAGCAGTACTTC	CATSHRGHEQYF
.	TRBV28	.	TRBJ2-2	TGTGCCAGCAGTTTATTCGGGATAACCGGGGAGCTGTTTTTT	CASSLFGITGELFF
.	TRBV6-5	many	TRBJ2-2	TGTGCCAGCAGTTACTCCGTGAAGAACACCGGGGAGCTGTTTTTT	CASSYSVKNTGELFF
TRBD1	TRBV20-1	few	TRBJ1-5	TGCAGTGCTACCGGGACAGGGGTGTATAGCAATCAGCCCCAGCATTTT	CSATGTGVYSNQPQHF
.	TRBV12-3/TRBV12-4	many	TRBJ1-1	TGTGCCAGCAGTCTCATCAGCGACGCTGAAGCTTTCTTT	CASSLISDAEAFF
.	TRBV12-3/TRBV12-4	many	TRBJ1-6	TGTGCCAGCAGTTTAAGAGGCTCAGGGGTGGGTTCACCCCTCCACTTT	CASSLRGSGVGSPLHF
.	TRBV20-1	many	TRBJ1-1	TGCAGTGCCCTTTACCCATTGAACACTGAAGCTTTCTTT	CSALYPLNTEAFF
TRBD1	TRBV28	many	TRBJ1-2	TGTGCCAGCATAACCGGGACAGGGCCCGGCTACACCTTC	CASITGTGPGYTF
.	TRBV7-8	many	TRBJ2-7	TGTGCCAGCAGCTCAGTAGGAGGTTCGTACGAGCAGTACTTC	CASSSVGGSYEQYF
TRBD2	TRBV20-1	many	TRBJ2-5	TGCAGTGCTAGTGTGGGGAGCGGGAGTGTGGAGACCCAGTACTTC	CSASVGSGSVETQYF
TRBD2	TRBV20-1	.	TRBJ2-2	TGCAGTGCTACATCACTAGCGGGCACCGGGGAGCTGTTTTTT	CSATSLAGTGELFF
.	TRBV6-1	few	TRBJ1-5	TGTGCCAGCAGTGAAGTCATTAAGTGGACGCCTCAGCATTTT	CASSEVIKWTPQHF
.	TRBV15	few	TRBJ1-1	TGTGCCACTAAGCCTCCTGAAGCTTTCTTT	CATKPPEAFF
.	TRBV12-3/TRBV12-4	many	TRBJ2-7	TGTGCCAGCAGTTTAGTAGGGCCGCCAAGCTCCTACGAGCAGTACTTC	CASSLVGPPSSYEQYF
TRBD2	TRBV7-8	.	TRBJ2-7	TGTGCCAGCAGCTTTCGTCCTAGCGGGAGTTCCTACGAGCAGTACTTC	CASSFRPSGSSYEQYF
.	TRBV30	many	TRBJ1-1	TGTGCCTGGACCCAGGGCTTGAACACTGAAGCTTTCTTT	CAWTQGLNTEAFF
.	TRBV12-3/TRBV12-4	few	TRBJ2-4	TGTGCCAGCAGCTCTCTTGGTGGCCTGGGGAAAAACATTCAGTACTTC	CASSSLGGLGKNIQYF
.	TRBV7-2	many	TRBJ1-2	TGTGCCAGCAGCTTAGGCAGGGTGGATATCTATGGCTACACCTTC	CASSLGRVDIYGYTF
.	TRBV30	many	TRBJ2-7	TGTGCCTTAAATTTGGGGACCGAGTCGGGTGAGCAGTACTTC	CALNLGTESGEQYF
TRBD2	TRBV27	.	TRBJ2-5	TGTGTCAGCAGCCCGGGGGGAGGGGAGACCCAGTACTTC	CVSSPGGGETQYF
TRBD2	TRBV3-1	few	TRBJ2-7	TGTGCCAGCAGCCCTCCGGGACTAGAATCGTACGAGCAGTACTTC	CASSPPGLESYEQYF
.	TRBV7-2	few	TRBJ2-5	TGTGCCAGCAGCATCAATCAAGAGACCAAGTACTTC	CASSINQETKYF
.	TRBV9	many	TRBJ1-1	TGTGCCAGCAGCGTAGGAGGGTCTCCGAACACTGAAGCTTTCTTT	CASSVGGSPNTEAFF
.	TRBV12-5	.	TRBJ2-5	TGTGCTAGCGCCCCCCCTGGGATTTTCGCCCAAGAGACCCAGTACTTC	CASAPPGIFAQETQYF
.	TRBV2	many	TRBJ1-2	TGTGCCAGCAGGAGGGATTTCGATGGCTACACCTTC	CASRRDFDGYTF
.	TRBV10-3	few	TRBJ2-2	TGTGCCATCAGTGAGTTGTGGAAACACGGACAGTCGAACACCGGGGAGCTGTTTTTT	CAISELWKHGQSNTGELFF
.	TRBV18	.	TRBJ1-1	TGTGCCAGCTCACCGGGGAGTAACACTGAAGCTTTGTTT	CASSPGSNTEALF
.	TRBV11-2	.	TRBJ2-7	TGTGCCAGCAGCTTTTACGAGAGCTCCTACGAGCAGTACTTC	CASSFYESSYEQYF
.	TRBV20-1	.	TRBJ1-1	TGCAGTGCCCACGGGGGGCCGAGGAACACTGAAGCTTTCTTT	CSAHGGPRNTEAFF
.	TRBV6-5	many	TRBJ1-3	TGTGCCAGCAGTTACTTGGGGGTAGGGAGTGGAAACACCATATATTTT	CASSYLGVGSGNTIYF
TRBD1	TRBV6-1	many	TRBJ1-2	TGTGCCAGCAGTGATAAGGGGACAGGGGATGGCTACACCTTC	CASSDKGTGDGYTF
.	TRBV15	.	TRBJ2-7	TGTGCCACCAGCAGAGATATGCAGGCGGGGCACGAGCAGTACTTC	CATSRDMQAGHEQYF
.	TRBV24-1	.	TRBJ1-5	TGTGCCACCAGTGACAGGGATCAGCCCCAGCATTTT	CATSDRDQPQHF